These T cell receptor beta chains were read from a single sample in a study of beta chain features in type 1 diabetes. Generated by immunoSEQ multiplex PCR, the TCRdb table keeps only in-frame clones and is missing some. The sample carries almost 350,000 clones, under 8.5% recorded once. The sequenced material came from central memory CD4+ T cells from blood. The receptors were gathered from a young woman in good health. The CDR3 runs from the conserved cysteine through the conserved F or W.

>TRBV7-2
CASSTRHDTQYF
>TRBV28
CASSSDTQYF
>TRBV25-1
CASSEAGMAYQETQYF
>TRBV18
CASSPRDSPYNEQFF
>TRBV5-1
CASSKDRMANTEAFF
>TRBV29-1
CSGGRGLGETQYF
>TRBV27
CASSFSERNNEQFF
>TRBV10-3
CAISAPGGLAGEQFF
>TRBV5-4
CASSWGRGGAEAFF
>TRBV9
CASSDQRDGSSYEQYF
>TRBV11-2
CASSLTAGADYEQYF
>TRBV9
CASSFSGSTDTQYF
>TRBV2
CASRKDRADEQYF
>TRBV2
CASSSGQLFEAFF
>TRBV4-3
CASSQDQTRTDTQYF
>TRBV25-1
CASRPRGKNEQYF
>TRBV4-1
CASSQQGQNIQYF
>TRBV6-4
CASTTRGENEQFF